This T cell receptor beta chain was documented in a study of cytomegalovirus exposure and HLA in healthy donors. Overall study: Early released data had about 80 million unique TCRs, all coming from HLA-typed donors.

The PCR ran on 60 Vbeta and 13 Jbeta primers. Sequencing was performed with immunoSEQ multiplex PCR; in TCRdb, only in-frame clones are kept and a portion is missing. The table for this sample gives about 210,000 clones. To note about this clone: Its target is unknown.

Study results and limitations: Rare TCR sequences predominated, though certain public TCRs were found in many donors. It was assumed in the presence/absence analyses that sequencing depth was roughly uniform across donors.

The source material was PBMCs. This receptor was taken from a woman aged 25 to 39 in good health and CMV-seropositive.

CDR3 coding DNA: TGTGCCAGCAGCGCCAAGACAGGGGGACCGTCCTACGAGCAGTACTTC. Translating gives CASSAKTGGPSYEQYF. The chain uses TRBV25-1 and TRBJ2-7, with 9 bases identical to TRBD1. CDR1 and CDR2 (germline): MGHDK, SYGVNS. The junction had 10 bases not matched to a gene; V was cut back by 6 bases and J by 1 base. The CDR3 covers 16 residues.